Below, 20 T cell receptor beta chains from the same sample are listed, as sequenced in a study of T cells after yellow fever vaccination (dated by TCRdb to about 2019). The treatment or condition label here, explained by the study, means: live attenuated yellow fever vaccine strain. Libraries were built with 5' RACE. The instrument given in TCRdb is Illumina NovaSeq 6000. TCRdb applied fastp at Q25 and MiXCR to the public reads, then kept only in-frame beta chains. Entries are consolidated by CDR3 protein sequence, retaining the most common genes and DNA. The sample records a few hundred thousand distinct CDR3 sequences, approximately 3.9% of which are singletons. The ten largest clones represent less than 25% of the sample. The source was PBMCs, collected on the day of the yellow fever booster vaccination. These receptor sequences come from a man aged 18 to 30 who received the YFV17D yellow fever vaccine.

Only a few counts were recorded for this clonotype. The CDR3 spells CASSLGAGDNYGYTF. The CDR3 bases are TGTGCCAGCAGCTTAGGTGCAGGGGATAACTATGGCTACACCTTC. The chain recombines TRBV7-6 with TRBJ1-2; a weak D match, TRBD1 (6 bases). V lost 1 base and J lost 1, with 10 bases in between. Germline CDR1 reads SGHVS; CDR2 reads FNYEAQ. The CDR3 length is 15 residues.

This clonotype occurred many times. The chain links TRBV28 to TRBJ1-5, with 9 bases that match TRBD1. CDR3 size: 15 residues. The J segment lost 2 bases and the V segment lost 6 bases, leaving 5 bases of the junction unmatched. Germline V gene sequence: CDR1 MDHEN, CDR2 SYDVKM. CDR3 region: CASRLQGAGNQPQHF. Written as DNA, the CDR3 is TGTGCCAGCAGACTACAGGGGGCCGGCAATCAGCCCCAGCATTTT.

V usage is TRBV5-1 and J usage is TRBJ2-1, with TRBD1 matching 8 bases. Per the germline V gene, CDR1 is SGHRS and CDR2 is YFSETQ. The CDR3 has 15 amino acids. The junction had 11 bases not matched to a gene; V was cut back by 4 bases and J by 8 bases. CDR3 DNA sequence: TGCGCCAGCAGCCCAGACAGGGGAGGCCTCGATGAGCAGTTCTTC. Its protein is CASSPDRGGLDEQFF.

This clonotype was seen ten or more times. V is TRBV28 and J is TRBJ2-2; D is ambiguous. Germline CDR1 is MDHEN and CDR2 is SYDVKM. With 9 bases removed from V and 1 base from J, the gap between germline ends came to 15 bases. The CDR3 length is 15 residues. The CDR3 spells CASSLGNLNTGELFF. The CDR3, as DNA: TGTGCCAGTTCTTTAGGGAATTTGAACACCGGGGAGCTGTTTTTT.

This clonotype was detected many times. This chain connects TRBV4-3 to TRBJ1-4; tentatively, D is TRBD1 (5 bases). Germline-derived CDR1 and CDR2 are LGHNA and YSLEER. The V and J ends lost 6 bases and 4 bases respectively, with 12 bases between them. The CDR3 loop spans 14 amino acids. The CDR3 nucleotides are TGCGCCAGCAGTGAGGGGCACGATAATGAAAAACTGTTTTTT. Its translation is CASSEGHDNEKLFF.

This clonotype turned up a few times. The chain uses TRBV25-1 and TRBJ2-3, with 9 bases that match TRBD1. The CDR3 is 15 residues long. V shed 5 bases and J 2 bases; nucleotides not matched to a gene: 5. Looked up from germline, CDR1 is MGHDK and CDR2 is SYGVNS. The DNA for the CDR3 is TGTGCCAGCAGTCCCGGGACAGGGTACACAGATACGCAGTATTTT. Protein product: CASSPGTGYTDTQYF.

A few counts support this clonotype. The DNA is omitted, as the CDR3 cannot be located on it reliably, and the CDR3 follows TCRdb's listing. The chain links TRBV7-9 to TRBJ1-3; the DNA was not compared with TRBD1, the D call given in the table. The germline CDR1 and CDR2 sequences are SEHNR and FQNEAQ (reference sequence). The CDR3 is 15 amino acids long, termini counted. The CDR3 here is CASSRPSFGADTIYF.

This clonotype was observed at least ten times. The genes are TRBV12-3 or TRBV12-4 and TRBJ1-1; D is ambiguous. Trimming cost V 3 bases and J 1 base, with 9 bases left between them. The length of the CDR3 is 14 residues. The CDR3 region has the DNA TGTGCCAGCAGTTTTGAGGAGGGGAACACTGAAGCTTTCTTT. This gives the protein CASSFEEGNTEAFF.

This clonotype showed up many times. The chain couples TRBV4-2 to TRBJ2-5; possibly TRBD1 for D (6 bases). Deletions cut 4 bases from V and 4 bases from J, with 10 bases between. Germline lookup yields CDR1 LGHNA and CDR2 YNFKEQ. The CDR3 has 13 residues. CDR3 amino acids: CASSPGQRETQYF. The CDR3 DNA sequence: TGTGCCAGCAGCCCAGGACAGCGAGAGACCCAGTACTTC.

The chain recombines TRBV27 with TRBJ2-1; tentative D call: TRBD2 (6 bases). This CDR3 comprises 17 residues. Per germline, CDR1 MNHEY and CDR2 SMNVEV (reference sequence). Between the trimmed V and J ends, which lost 5 bases and 7 bases, there was a span of 24 bases. The CDR3 loop reads CASSPRGSLGPTNEQFF. The DNA of the CDR3 is TGTGCCAGCAGTCCCCGGGGGAGCCTGGGGCCTACAAATGAGCAGTTCTTC.

This clonotype came up a few times. The chain joins TRBV5-1 to TRBJ1-1; 9 bases line up with TRBD1. This CDR3 contains 15 residues. Per germline, CDR1 SGHRS and CDR2 YFSETQ. V was pared by 2 bases and J by 4 bases, with 6 bases of the junction left unmatched. Here the CDR3 reads CASSLQGAEGTEAFF. The CDR3 coding sequence is TGCGCCAGCAGCTTACAGGGGGCGGAGGGCACTGAAGCTTTCTTT.

This clonotype was counted at least ten times. The V call is TRBV2, the J call TRBJ2-3; 10 positions agree with TRBD2. Germline CDR1 and CDR2: SNHLY and FYNNEI. V was clipped by 6 bases and J by 2 bases; unmatched bases: 8. The CDR3 covers 16 residues. CDR3 region: CASRLAGVWYTDTQYF. The CDR3 DNA follows: TGTGCCAGCAGGCTAGCGGGGGTATGGTACACAGATACGCAGTATTTT.

This clonotype was found a few times. CDR3 DNA sequence: TGTGCCAGCAGCTCACAGGGAACCTTCACTGAAGCTTTCTTT. Translating gives CASSSQGTFTEAFF. This rearrangement joins TRBV7-9 to TRBJ1-1; maybe TRBD1 (6 bases). The length of the CDR3 is 14 residues. Deletions cut 4 bases from V and 4 bases from J, with 13 bases between. Germline lookup yields CDR1 SEHNR and CDR2 FQNEAQ (reference sequence).

This clonotype was counted between two and nine times. CDR3 sequence (DNA): TGTGCCAGCAGCGCTGGGACAGTGAGGAGGATAGAGACCCAGTACTTC. Protein: CASSAGTVRRIETQYF. The chain is built from TRBV9 and TRBJ2-5, with 7 bases lining up with TRBD1. From germline, CDR1 is SGDLS and CDR2 YYNGEE. V shed 3 bases, J shed 4 bases, and the junction held 12 bases outside the gene matches. This CDR3 region has 16 residues.

This chain links TRBV28 with TRBJ2-2; D is tentatively TRBD1 or TRBD2 (6 bases each). V was clipped by 8 bases and J by 6 bases, with 16 bases between them. The CDR3 loop spans 14 amino acids. Germline values: CDR1 MDHEN, CDR2 SYDVKM. CDR3 DNA sequence: TGTGCCAGCCTAGACAGGAGGGGACCCGGGGAGCTGTTTTTT. Translation: CASLDRRGPGELFF. Supplemented by reference TRBV28 and TRBJ2-2, the full variable domain reads DVKVTQSSRYLVKRTGEKVFLECVQDMDHENMFWYRQDPGLGLRLIYFSYDVKMKEKGDIPEGYSVSREKKERFSLILESASTNQTSMYLCASLDRRGPGELFFGEGSRLTVL.

The chain joins TRBV3-1 to TRBJ1-6; D not resolved. Germline lookup yields CDR1 LGHDT and CDR2 YNNKEL (reference sequence). This CDR3 is 15 amino acids long. V gave up 4 bases and J gave up 7 bases, with 14 bases separating them. The CDR3 coding sequence is TGTGCCAGCAGCCTCACAGTCCTCTCCAATTCACCCCTCCACTTT. This translates into CASSLTVLSNSPLHF.

This clonotype has just a few counts. The rearrangement uses TRBV11-2 and TRBJ2-1; 9 bases line up with TRBD2. Per germline, CDR1 SGHAT and CDR2 FQNNGV. This CDR3 has 16 amino acids. J lost 7 bases, V lost 4 bases, and 11 bases had no gene match. This chain's CDR3 is CASSSLRGGARNEQFF. The CDR3 nucleotides are TGTGCCAGCAGCTCCCTCCGCGGGGGGGCGAGAAATGAGCAGTTCTTC. The full variable domain, rest sourced from reference TRBV11-2 and TRBJ2-1, is EAGVAQSPRYKIIEKRQSVAFWCNPISGHATLYWYQQILGQGPKLLIQFQNNGVVDDSQLPKDRFSAERLKGVDSTLKIQPAKLEDSAVYLCASSSLRGGARNEQFFGPGTRLTVL.

This clonotype turned up a few times. The chain carries TRBV5-5 and TRBJ1-5; D not resolved. The CDR3 spans 15 residues. The germline V and J ends were trimmed by 1 base and 2 bases, with 10 bases remaining between them. Germline V gene sequence: CDR1 SGHKS, CDR2 YYEKEE (reference sequence). The CDR3 protein is CASSLSTAGNQPQHF. CDR3 bases: TGTGCCAGCAGCTTGTCTACAGCCGGCAATCAGCCCCAGCATTTT.

This clonotype was recorded at least ten times. The gene calls are TRBV4-3 and TRBJ2-3; tentatively, D is TRBD2 (6 bases). The CDR3 contains 16 residues. Germline CDR1 and CDR2: LGHNA and YSLEER. The V and J ends lost 0 bases and 3 bases respectively, with 13 bases between them. Here the CDR3 DNA reads TGCGCCAGCAGCCAAGATAGGAGGGGTACAACAGATACGCAGTATTTT. Encoded protein: CASSQDRRGTTDTQYF.

This clonotype was seen at least ten times. The gene calls are TRBV7-2 and TRBJ2-1; 9 bases fit TRBD1. Germline V gives CDR1 SGHTA, CDR2 FQGNSA. This CDR3 has 16 residues. V gave up 1 base and J gave up 1 base; unmatched junction bases: 2. The CDR3 protein is CASSLVGTGSYNEQFF. In DNA, the CDR3 is TGTGCCAGCAGCTTAGTTGGGACAGGGTCCTACAATGAGCAGTTCTTC. The whole variable domain, remainder taken from reference TRBV7-2 and TRBJ2-1, is GAGVSQSPSNKVTEKGKDVELRCDPISGHTALYWYRQSLGQGLEFLIYFQGNSAPDKSGLPSDRFSAERTGGSVSTLTIQRTQQEDSAVYLCASSLVGTGSYNEQFFGPGTRLTVL.